This entry features one TCR beta chain sequence. This specimen comes from a study of blood T cell repertoires in COVID-19. The CDR3 sequence is 15 residues long. Germline CDR1 and CDR2: SGDLS and YYNGEE. The J segment lost 4 bases and the V segment lost 4 bases, leaving 10 bases of the junction unmatched. Per the original methods: Amplification of reference gene primers was used by the study to estimate nucleated cell counts. Produced via immunoSEQ multiplex PCR; TCRdb's table is partial and in-frame only. The V and J calls and clone size are taken from that table; D and trimming were inferred from the DNA. The table shows 100,000 to 150,000 clones, with 75% to 80% occurring only once.

Sequencing used peripheral blood. The chain links TRBV9 to TRBJ2-5; TRBD2 matches 7 bases. This clonotype originated in a human donor in a cohort sampled during active COVID-19. In DNA, the CDR3 is TGTGCCAGCAGCCCCCGGACTAGTTTGGGAGAGACCCAGTACTTC. This sequence encodes CASSPRTSLGETQYF.